This T cell receptor (beta chain) appears in the sequencing data of a study of molecular identifiers for immune sequencing clone quantification. Across the study: RNA from approximately 20,000 or 98,000 naive CD8 cells was split five ways in replicates, with four sequenced.

Preparation of naive CD8 libraries involved roughly 17,000 to 1,000,000 sorted cells and 10%, 30% or 50% RNA. This clonotype was detected ten times or more. TCRdb re-analysed the PCR reads in MiXCR, keeping a single row per CDR3 protein. The sample records tens of thousands of distinct CDR3 sequences, about 23% being singletons. V lost 0 bases and J lost 4; bases outside the gene matches: 8. Germline CDR1 reads MGHRA; CDR2 reads YSYEKL. This CDR3 has 16 residues. Sample: naive CD8+ T cells from blood, with Jurkat cell RNA spiked in. Documented subset: FACS-sorted CD8+CD4-CCR7+CD45RA+ naive T cells. This chain joins TRBV4-1 and TRBJ2-7; 8 bases align to TRBD2. The sequence came from a human donor in good health. Some libraries in this study had Jurkat cell RNA spiked in. In DNA form, the CDR3 reads TGCGCCAGCAGCCAAGATATGCGGGAGGACCTTTACGAGCAGTACTTC. This sequence encodes CASSQDMREDLYEQYF.